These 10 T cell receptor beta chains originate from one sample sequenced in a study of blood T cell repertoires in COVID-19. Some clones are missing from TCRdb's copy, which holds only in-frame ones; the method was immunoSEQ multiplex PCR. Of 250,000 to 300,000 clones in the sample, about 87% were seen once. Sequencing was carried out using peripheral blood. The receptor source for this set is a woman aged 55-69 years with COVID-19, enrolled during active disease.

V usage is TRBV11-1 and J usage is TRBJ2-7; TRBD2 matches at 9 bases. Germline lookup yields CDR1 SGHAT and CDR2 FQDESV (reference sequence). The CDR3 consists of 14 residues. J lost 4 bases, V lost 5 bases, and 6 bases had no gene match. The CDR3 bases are TGTGCCAGCAGCAAGGGACTAGCCGCTTACGAGCAGTACTTC. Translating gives CASSKGLAAYEQYF. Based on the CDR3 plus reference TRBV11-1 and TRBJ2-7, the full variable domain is EAEVAQSPRYKITEKSQAVAFWCDPISGHATLYWYRQILGQGPELLVQFQDESVVDDSQLPKDRFSAERLKGVDSTLKIQPAELGDSAMYLCASSKGLAAYEQYFGPGTRLTVT.

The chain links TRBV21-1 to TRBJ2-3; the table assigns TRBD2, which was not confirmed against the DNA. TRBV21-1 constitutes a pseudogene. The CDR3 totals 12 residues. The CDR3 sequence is CASSHLADTQYF. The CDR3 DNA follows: TGTGCCAGCAGCCATCTAGCGGATACGCAGTATTTT.

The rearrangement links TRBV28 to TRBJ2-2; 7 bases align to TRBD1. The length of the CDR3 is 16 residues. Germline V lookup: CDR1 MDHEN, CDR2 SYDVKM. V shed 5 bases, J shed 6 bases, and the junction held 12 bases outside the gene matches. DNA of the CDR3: TGTGCCAGCAGTGAATGGAGTAGGGGGCGCCCCGGGGAGCTGTTTTTT. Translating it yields CASSEWSRGRPGELFF.

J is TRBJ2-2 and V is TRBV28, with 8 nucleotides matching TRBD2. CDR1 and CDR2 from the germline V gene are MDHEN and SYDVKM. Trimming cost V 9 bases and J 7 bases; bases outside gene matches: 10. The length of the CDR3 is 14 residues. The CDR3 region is CASREAGEHGELFF. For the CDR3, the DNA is TGTGCCAGTCGGGAAGCGGGGGAGCACGGGGAGCTGTTTTTT.

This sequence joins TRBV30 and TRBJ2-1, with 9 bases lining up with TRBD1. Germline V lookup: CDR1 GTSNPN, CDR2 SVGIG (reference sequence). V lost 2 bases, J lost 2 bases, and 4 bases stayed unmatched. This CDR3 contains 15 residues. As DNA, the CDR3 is TGTGCCTGGAGTCCTTGGGACAGGGCCTACAATGAGCAGTTCTTC. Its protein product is CAWSPWDRAYNEQFF.

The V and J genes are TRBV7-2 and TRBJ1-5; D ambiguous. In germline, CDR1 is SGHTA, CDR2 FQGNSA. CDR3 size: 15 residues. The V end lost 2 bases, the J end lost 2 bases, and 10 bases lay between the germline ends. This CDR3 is CASSLYGEGNQPQHF. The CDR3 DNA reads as TGTGCCAGCAGCTTATATGGGGAGGGCAATCAGCCCCAGCATTTT.

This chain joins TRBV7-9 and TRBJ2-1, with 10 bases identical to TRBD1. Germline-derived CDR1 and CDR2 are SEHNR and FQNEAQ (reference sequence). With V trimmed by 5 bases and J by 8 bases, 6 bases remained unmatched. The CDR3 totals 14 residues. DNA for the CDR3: TGTGCCAGCAGCCTCGGGACAGGGGCTGATGAGCAGTTCTTC. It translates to CASSLGTGADEQFF.

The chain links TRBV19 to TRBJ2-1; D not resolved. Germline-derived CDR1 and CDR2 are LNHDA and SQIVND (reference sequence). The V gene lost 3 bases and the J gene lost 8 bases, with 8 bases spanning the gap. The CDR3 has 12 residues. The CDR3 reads CASSIVRDEQFF. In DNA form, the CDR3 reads TGTGCCAGTAGTATTGTTCGGGATGAGCAGTTCTTC.

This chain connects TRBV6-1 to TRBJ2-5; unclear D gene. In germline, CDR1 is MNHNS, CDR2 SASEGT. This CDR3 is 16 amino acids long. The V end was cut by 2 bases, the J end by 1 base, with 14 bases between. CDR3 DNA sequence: TGTGCCAGCAGTGAACTTCACCAGGAATTCCAAGAGACCCAGTACTTC. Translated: CASSELHQEFQETQYF.

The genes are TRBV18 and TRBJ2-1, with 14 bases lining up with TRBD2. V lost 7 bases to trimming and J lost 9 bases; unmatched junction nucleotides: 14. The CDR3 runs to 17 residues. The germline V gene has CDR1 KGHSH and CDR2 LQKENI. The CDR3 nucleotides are TGTGCCAGCTTGGGACTAGCGGGAGTGGTGAAGGACAGTGAGCAGTTCTTC. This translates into CASLGLAGVVKDSEQFF.